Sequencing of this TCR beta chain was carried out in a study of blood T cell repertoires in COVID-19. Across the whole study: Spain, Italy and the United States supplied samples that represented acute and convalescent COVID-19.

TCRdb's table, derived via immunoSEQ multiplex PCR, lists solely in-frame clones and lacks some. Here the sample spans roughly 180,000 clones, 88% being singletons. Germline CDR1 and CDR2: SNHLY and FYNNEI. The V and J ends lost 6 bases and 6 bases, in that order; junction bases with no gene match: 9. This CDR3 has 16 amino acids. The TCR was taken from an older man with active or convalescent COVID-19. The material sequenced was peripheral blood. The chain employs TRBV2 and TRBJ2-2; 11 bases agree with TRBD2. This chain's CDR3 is CASSRLAGSPSGELFF. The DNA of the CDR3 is TGTGCCAGCAGCAGACTAGCGGGGTCCCCTTCCGGGGAGCTGTTTTTT.